This T cell receptor beta chain was sequenced for a study of shared clonotypes between healthy human individuals. The table came from immunoSEQ multiplex PCR; TCRdb's copy has only in-frame clones and leaves some out. The table includes some 1 million clones, about 74% detected once. Study-level results: Sampling included only blood; tissue repertoires likely differ. Sharing across four donors was highest in naive CD4 (approximately 5%) and lowest in memory CD8 (roughly 0.4%).

Germline CDR1 is SGDLS and CDR2 is YYNGEE. The V gene end was trimmed by 3 bases and the J gene end by 6 bases; junction bases not matched to a gene: 9. The CDR3 contains 15 residues. All donors were Caucasian adults living in Nashville, Tennessee. As concerns this clone: Its cognate antigen is unknown.

The sequence derives from a man younger than 30 in good health. This chain links TRBV9 with TRBJ2-1; TRBD1 matches at 7 bases. The material sequenced was memory CD4+ T cells sorted from blood. The subset denotes: CD45RA-negative fraction. DNA for the CDR3: TGTGCCAGCAGCGCGACAGGGTTCATGAGCAATGAGCAGTTCTTC. It is translated as CASSATGFMSNEQFF.